What follows are 30 T cell receptor beta chains derived from one specimen sequenced in a study of blood T cell repertoires in COVID-19. Measured with immunoSEQ multiplex PCR; TCRdb has only the in-frame clones, and not every one. The sample contains a few hundred thousand clones, just over 85% of which appear only once. The sequenced material came from peripheral blood. All receptors derive from a man aged 50 to 59 with acute or convalescent COVID-19.

The chain is built from TRBV4-1 and TRBJ1-5; no reliable D call. The CDR3 covers 17 residues. CDR1 is MGHRA and CDR2 is YSYEKL in the germline V gene. The V end was cut by 4 bases, the J end by 9 bases, with 25 bases between. In nucleotides, the CDR3 is TGCGCCAGCAGCCCAACAAGGGCGCAGGTGGGAGTGGGGCCCCAGCATTTT. Translation gives CASSPTRAQVGVGPQHF.

The chain joins TRBV6-5 to TRBJ2-7; D not resolved. CDR3 length: 13 residues. Trimming removed 6 bases at V and 0 bases at J, with 9 bases between. Germline loops: CDR1 MNHEY, CDR2 SVGAGI. This CDR3 is CASSTGFSYEQYF. CDR3 bases: TGTGCCAGCAGCACCGGGTTCTCCTACGAGCAGTACTTC.

This clone was picked up one time. This rearrangement joins TRBV25-1 to TRBJ2-2; D gene unclear. Deletions cut 5 bases from V and 3 bases from J, with 10 bases between. This CDR3 comprises 14 residues. The germline V gene encodes CDR1 MGHDK and CDR2 SYGVNS. The CDR3 sequence is CASSPPADTGELFF. DNA of the CDR3: TGTGCCAGCAGTCCACCGGCGGACACCGGGGAGCTGTTTTTT.

The J gene is TRBJ1-2, the V gene TRBV27; TRBD1 might be the D (6 bases). The germline V and J ends were trimmed by 2 bases and 7 bases, with 11 bases remaining between them. Germline V gene data show CDR1 as MNHEY and CDR2 as SMNVEV (reference sequence). The CDR3 extends over 13 amino acids. The CDR3 is CASSLIQGSGYTF. DNA of the CDR3: TGTGCCAGCAGTTTAATACAGGGCTCTGGCTACACCTTC.

This clone was seen just once. The chain employs TRBV25-1 and TRBJ2-1; TRBD1 matches 8 bases. Per the germline V gene, CDR1 is MGHDK and CDR2 is SYGVNS. The CDR3 runs 15 residues. Germline trimming cut 5 bases from V and 6 bases from J; bases unmatched to any gene: 9. The CDR3 here is CASSKGGTGGNEQFF. As DNA, the CDR3 is TGTGCCAGCAGTAAAGGTGGTACAGGGGGCAATGAGCAGTTCTTC.

This chain connects TRBV18 to TRBJ1-1; D is possibly TRBD1 (6 bases). CDR1 is KGHSH and CDR2 is LQKENI in the germline V gene. V was cut by 6 bases and J by 6 bases, with 14 bases left in between. CDR3 length: 13 residues. Here the CDR3 DNA reads TGTGCCAGCTCGGCAGGGGAGTATGCTGAAGCTTTCTTT. This encodes CASSAGEYAEAFF.

The table lists this clone with a count of one. The chain couples TRBV15 to TRBJ1-1; the D gene is possibly TRBD1 (6 bases). The CDR3 extends over 13 amino acids. Germline loops: CDR1 LNHNV, CDR2 YYDKDF (reference sequence). V lost 6 bases and J lost 4, with 12 bases in between. The DNA for the CDR3 is TGTGCCACCAGACTCCAGGGGAGCACTGAAGCTTTCTTT. Encoded protein: CATRLQGSTEAFF.

The V and J genes are TRBV5-8 and TRBJ1-5; no firm D call. The ends were cut back, 1 base at V and 4 bases at J, with 6 bases in the middle. Germline values: CDR1 SGHTS, CDR2 YDEGEE. This CDR3 contains 13 residues. The CDR3 DNA sequence: TGTGCCAGCAGCTTGTTGGAGAATCAGCCCCAGCATTTT. Protein: CASSLLENQPQHF.

The genes are TRBV6-5 and TRBJ2-2; 10 bases fit TRBD1. V was pared by 5 bases and J by 4 bases, with 4 bases of the junction left unmatched. CDR3 size: 15 residues. Germline values: CDR1 MNHEY, CDR2 SVGAGI. This chain's CDR3 is CASSPDRGVTGELFF. The CDR3 coding sequence is TGTGCCAGCAGTCCGGACAGGGGGGTCACCGGGGAGCTGTTTTTT.

This clone was observed once. The identical CDR3 is also encoded by other nucleotide sequences in the sample. The rearrangement joins TRBV5-1 to TRBJ2-7; 8 nucleotides agree with TRBD1. The trim removed 4 bases at V and 4 bases at J, leaving 10 bases unmatched. This CDR3 comprises 15 residues. CDR1 and CDR2 (germline): SGHRS, YFSETQ. The CDR3 DNA reads as TGCGCCAGCAGCCCTTTCGGACAGGGATCTTACGAGCAGTACTTC. Its translation: CASSPFGQGSYEQYF. Full variable domain (outside the CDR3, taken from reference TRBV5-1 and TRBJ2-7): KAGVTQTPRYLIKTRGQQVTLSCSPISGHRSVSWYQQTPGQGLQFLFEYFSETQRNKGNFPGRFSGRQFSNSRSEMNVSTLELGDSALYLCASSPFGQGSYEQYFGPGTRLTVT.

The CDR3 DNA is TGTGCCAGCAGTTTCAACTATAATTCACCCCTCCACTTT. Amino acids: CASSFNYNSPLHF. The chain carries TRBV6-5 and TRBJ1-6; no definite D call. The V gene lost 4 bases and the J gene lost 3 bases, with 4 bases spanning the gap. Germline V lookup: CDR1 MNHEY, CDR2 SVGAGI. There are 13 residues in the CDR3.

This chain links TRBV7-9 with TRBJ1-1, with 7 bases aligning to TRBD1. CDR1 is SEHNR and CDR2 is FQNEAQ in the germline V gene (reference sequence). CDR3 length: 15 residues. V shed 8 bases and J 0 bases; nucleotides not matched to a gene: 9. The CDR3 protein is CASQRTGQLNTEAFF. CDR3 bases: TGTGCCAGCCAGCGAACGGGACAGCTGAACACTGAAGCTTTCTTT.

This clone was detected only once. V gene TRBV25-1 combines with J gene TRBJ1-3, with D perhaps matching TRBD1 (5 bases). V was pared by 3 bases and J by 0 bases, with 15 bases between. Germline V gene sequence: CDR1 MGHDK, CDR2 SYGVNS. CDR3 size: 17 residues. Here the CDR3 reads CASSEVHPGNSGNTIYF. CDR3 bases: TGTGCCAGCAGTGAGGTTCACCCAGGGAACTCTGGAAACACCATATATTTT.

The chain is built from TRBV10-1 and TRBJ2-1; no firm D call. Germline V gene data show CDR1 as WNHNN and CDR2 as SYGVQD (reference sequence). The CDR3 is 13 residues long. Trimming removed 2 bases at V and 3 bases at J, with 5 bases between. The CDR3 DNA is TGCGCCAGCAGTGAGCCAGGCTACAATGAGCAGTTCTTC. Translated: CASSEPGYNEQFF.

There are a few counts of this clone. V and J are TRBV6-5 and TRBJ2-2; 7 bases agree with TRBD1. Germline-derived CDR1 and CDR2 are MNHEY and SVGAGI. CDR3 length equals 14 residues. The V and J ends lost 6 bases and 3 bases, in that order; junction bases with no gene match: 4. CDR3 sequence reads: CASSSDRDTGELFF. The CDR3, as DNA: TGTGCCAGCAGCTCCGACAGGGACACCGGGGAGCTGTTTTTT.

The chain has TRBV5-1 and TRBJ1-2, with 7 bases fitting TRBD1. The CDR3 length is 14 residues. V lost 4 bases to trimming and J lost 5 bases; unmatched junction nucleotides: 8. Germline CDR1 reads SGHRS; CDR2 reads YFSETQ. This chain's CDR3 is CASSGTGVGYGYTF. The CDR3 DNA reads TGCGCCAGCAGCGGAACAGGGGTGGGGTATGGCTACACCTTC.

The chain uses TRBV18 and TRBJ1-4, with 7 nucleotides matching TRBD1. This CDR3 contains 15 residues. With V trimmed by 8 bases and J by 0 bases, 6 bases remained unmatched. Looked up from germline, CDR1 is KGHSH and CDR2 is LQKENI. CDR3 amino acids: CASAWDRTTNEKLFF. CDR3 DNA sequence: TGTGCCAGCGCATGGGACAGAACAACTAATGAAAAACTGTTTTTT.

The chain joins TRBV4-2 to TRBJ2-5; 10 positions match TRBD2. CDR3 size: 17 residues. Trimming at V came to 0 bases and at J to 5 bases, leaving 9 bases not matched to a gene. In germline, CDR1 is LGHNA, CDR2 YNFKEQ. The CDR3 spells CASSQEISGGEKETQYF. CDR3 in DNA: TGTGCCAGCAGCCAAGAGATCAGCGGGGGGGAGAAGGAGACCCAGTACTTC.

This clone was seen more than once but under ten times. The CDR3 loop is CASSTEQGARPQHF. The CDR3 coding sequence is TGCGCCAGCAGCACAGAACAGGGCGCTCGGCCCCAGCATTTT. The chain uses TRBV5-1 and TRBJ1-5, with D perhaps TRBD1 (6 bases). The germline V gene has CDR1 SGHRS and CDR2 YFSETQ. V dropped 4 bases and J dropped 9 bases, with 17 bases sitting between them. The CDR3 is 14 residues long.

CDR3 residues: CASSLVPGGPDQPQHF. The CDR3 region has the DNA TGCGCCAGCAGCTTGGTACCGGGGGGCCCTGATCAGCCCCAGCATTTT. V and J are TRBV5-1 and TRBJ1-5, with D perhaps TRBD1 (6 bases). CDR1 is SGHRS, CDR2 YFSETQ, per germline. V lost 0 bases, J lost 5 bases, and 15 bases lay in between. CDR3 length: 16 residues.

The V call is TRBV2, the J call TRBJ2-5; 7 bases map to TRBD2. Germline lookup yields CDR1 SNHLY and CDR2 FYNNEI. After removal of 7 bases from V and 1 base from J, the junction contained 9 bases not matched to a gene. This CDR3 contains 15 residues. The CDR3 region is CASMEERGGQETQYF. CDR3 sequence (DNA): TGTGCCAGCATGGAGGAGCGGGGTGGCCAAGAGACCCAGTACTTC.

The chain recombines TRBV5-1 with TRBJ2-1; 7 positions agree with TRBD1. The V segment lost 2 bases and the J segment 4 bases; nucleotides outside the gene matches: 6. The CDR3 length is 15 residues. CDR1 is SGHRS, CDR2 YFSETQ, per germline. CDR3 residues: CASSFFRDSYNEQFF. The CDR3 nucleotides are TGCGCCAGCAGCTTCTTCCGGGACAGTTACAATGAGCAGTTCTTC.

This CDR3 reads CASSLGTARNTEAFF. Here the CDR3 DNA reads TGTGCCAGCAGTTTAGGGACAGCGAGGAACACTGAAGCTTTCTTT. The chain is built from TRBV27 and TRBJ1-1, with 7 bases fitting TRBD1. The V gene end was trimmed by 2 bases and the J gene end by 1 base; junction bases not matched to a gene: 4. The CDR3 extends over 15 amino acids. The germline V gene encodes CDR1 MNHEY and CDR2 SMNVEV (reference sequence).

The genes are TRBV7-2 and TRBJ1-4, with D possibly being TRBD1 (6 bases). This CDR3 is 16 amino acids long. The V gene lost 2 bases and the J gene lost 0 bases, with 10 bases spanning the gap. Germline loops: CDR1 SGHTA, CDR2 FQGNSA. The CDR3 coding sequence is TGTGCCAGCAGCTTACAAAGACAGGCAACTAATGAAAAACTGTTTTTT. Encoded protein: CASSLQRQATNEKLFF.

The chain uses TRBV5-8 and TRBJ1-5; D ambiguous. With 5 bases removed from V and 2 bases from J, the gap between germline ends came to 14 bases. CDR1 is SGHTS, CDR2 YDEGEE, per germline. CDR3 length equals 15 residues. CDR3 sequence: CASSSPDLRNQPQHF. The CDR3, as DNA: TGTGCCAGCAGTTCCCCCGATCTACGCAATCAGCCCCAGCATTTT.

The chain carries TRBV9 and TRBJ2-7; a possible D gene is TRBD1 (6 bases). CDR1 is SGDLS and CDR2 is YYNGEE in the germline V gene. This CDR3 spans 11 amino acids. With 4 bases removed from V and 6 bases from J, the gap between germline ends came to 8 bases. The DNA for the CDR3 is TGTGCCAGCAGCTCAGGGGTCGAGCAGTACTTC. Its protein product is CASSSGVEQYF.

This clone was counted a few times. The chain employs TRBV7-9 and TRBJ1-6; 8 bases match TRBD1. V gave up 5 bases and J gave up 7 bases; unmatched junction bases: 1. The CDR3 runs to 13 residues. From germline, CDR1 is SEHNR and CDR2 FQNEAQ (reference sequence). The DNA of the CDR3 is TGTGCCAGCAGCGGACAGGGCAATTCACCCCTCCACTTT. Protein sequence: CASSGQGNSPLHF.

The V call is TRBV5-1, the J call TRBJ1-4; 7 positions agree with TRBD1. J lost 7 bases, V lost 0 bases, and 9 bases had no gene match. Looked up from germline, CDR1 is SGHRS and CDR2 is YFSETQ. The CDR3 spans 16 residues. The CDR3 DNA is TGCGCCAGCAGCTTGGCAGGACAGGCCGAAGGTGAAAAACTGTTTTTT. Translated, it gives CASSLAGQAEGEKLFF. Filled out from reference TRBV5-1 and TRBJ1-4, the complete variable domain reads KAGVTQTPRYLIKTRGQQVTLSCSPISGHRSVSWYQQTPGQGLQFLFEYFSETQRNKGNFPGRFSGRQFSNSRSEMNVSTLELGDSALYLCASSLAGQAEGEKLFFGSGTQLSVL.

This chain links TRBV5-1 with TRBJ2-4, with D perhaps matching TRBD1 (5 bases). CDR3 size: 15 residues. Per germline, CDR1 SGHRS and CDR2 YFSETQ. The V and J ends lost 2 bases and 0 bases respectively, with 9 bases between them. CDR3 region: CASSLDSLAKNIQYF. The CDR3 bases are TGCGCCAGCAGCTTAGACAGCTTAGCCAAAAACATTCAGTACTTC.

The chain carries TRBV19 and TRBJ1-5, with 7 bases that match TRBD1. The CDR3 loop spans 14 amino acids. Germline V gene lookup returns CDR1 LNHDA and CDR2 SQIVND (reference sequence). J lost 2 bases, V lost 5 bases, and 3 bases had no gene match. As DNA, the CDR3 is TGTGCCAGTAGTCGACAGGGTGGCAATCAGCCCCAGCATTTT. Translating gives CASSRQGGNQPQHF. Supplemented by reference TRBV19 and TRBJ1-5, the full variable domain reads DGGITQSPKYLFRKEGQNVTLSCEQNLNHDAMYWYRQDPGQGLRLIYYSQIVNDFQKGDIAEGYSVSREKKESFPLTVTSAQKNPTAFYLCASSRQGGNQPQHFGDGTRLSIL.